A single sample is the source of the 8 T cell receptor beta chains below, sequenced in a study of cytomegalovirus exposure and HLA in healthy donors. Primers for the PCR totalled 60 Vbeta and 13 Jbeta. TCRdb's copy holds only in-frame clones and misses some; the assay was immunoSEQ multiplex PCR. The listing contains more than 90,000 clones. The specimen was PBMCs. The receptors come from a man younger than 45 in good health and CMV-seronegative.

The rearrangement uses TRBV7-2 and TRBJ2-5, with TRBD2 matching 10 bases. This CDR3 has 16 residues. Germline-derived CDR1 and CDR2 are SGHTA and FQGNSA. V dropped 2 bases and J dropped 0; count of bases not matched to a gene: 3. The DNA for the CDR3 is TGTGCCAGCAGCTTATCTAGCGGGGGTAACCAAGAGACCCAGTACTTC. Its protein is CASSLSSGGNQETQYF.

The genes are TRBV10-3 and TRBJ2-5; 11 nucleotides align to TRBD1. The closer fit of TRBJ2-7 to the DNA end suggests the J call may be wrong. CDR1 is ENHRY, CDR2 SYGVKD, per germline. This CDR3 comprises 14 residues. CDR3 DNA sequence: TGTGCCATCACCTCGGGACAGGGGGCCTACGAGCAGTACTTC. This codes for CAITSGQGAYEQYF.

This sequence joins TRBV11-3 and TRBJ2-2, with TRBD2 identical over 7 bases. V dropped 5 bases and J dropped 1; count of bases not matched to a gene: 7. Looked up from germline, CDR1 is SGHNT and CDR2 is YENEEA. This CDR3 has 16 amino acids. The CDR3 sequence is CASSRVPGGNTGELFF. Written as DNA, the CDR3 is TGTGCCAGCAGCCGAGTCCCGGGGGGGAACACCGGGGAGCTGTTTTTT.

The genes are TRBV14 and TRBJ2-6; D is uncertain. Germline-derived CDR1 and CDR2 are SGHDN and FVKESK. The CDR3 contains 17 residues. V lost 1 base to trimming and J lost 0 bases, with 10 bases between them. For the CDR3, the DNA is TGTGCCAGCAGCCAAGCGGCAGGCAGCTCTGGGGCCAACGTCCTGACTTTC. Translation: CASSQAAGSSGANVLTF.

The CDR3 protein is CASSLQGFSYEQYF. CDR3 sequence (DNA): TGCGCCAGCAGCTTACAGGGGTTCTCCTACGAGCAGTACTTC. J is TRBJ2-7 and V is TRBV5-1, with 7 positions matching TRBD1. Germline CDR1 SGHRS, CDR2 YFSETQ. The CDR3 runs to 14 residues. The V and J ends lost 2 bases and 0 bases, in that order; junction bases with no gene match: 2.

The CDR3 coding sequence is TGTGCCAGCAGCCGAGGGACTAGCGGGGGCAATGAGCAGTTCTTC. Translating it yields CASSRGTSGGNEQFF. The V gene is TRBV7-9, the J gene TRBJ2-1; 14 nucleotides match TRBD2. CDR3 length: 15 amino acids. V lost 5 bases to trimming and J lost 6 bases; unmatched junction nucleotides: 3. Germline V gene lookup returns CDR1 SEHNR and CDR2 FQNEAQ (reference sequence).

The rearrangement joins TRBV6-6 to TRBJ2-5; D is perhaps TRBD2 (5 bases). The CDR3 loop spans 16 amino acids. The germline V and J ends were trimmed by 1 base and 4 bases, with 16 bases remaining between them. CDR1 is MNHNY, CDR2 SVGAGI, per germline (reference sequence). The CDR3 sequence is CASSYLPGPEGETQYF. The CDR3 DNA is TGTGCCAGCAGTTACTTGCCCGGGCCCGAGGGAGAGACCCAGTACTTC.

The gene calls are TRBV7-3 and TRBJ2-3, with unresolved D. Between the trimmed V and J ends, which lost 5 bases and 2 bases, there was a span of 14 bases. CDR1 SGHTA and CDR2 FQGTGA come from the germline V gene. The CDR3 runs to 15 residues. This CDR3 is CASSPDGYYTDTQYF. CDR3 coding DNA: TGTGCCAGCAGCCCTGACGGATACTACACAGATACGCAGTATTTT.